Following are 11 T cell receptor beta chains from one sample sequenced in a study of control samples from healthy donors and cancer patients. The data were produced by immunoSEQ multiplex PCR, yet TCRdb's version contains in-frame clones alone and is incomplete. The table records just over 90,000 clones, approximately 90% of them present only once. Material for sequencing was blood. The receptors originated from a woman between 50 and 59 years old in good health.

The V gene is TRBV11-2, the J gene TRBJ2-3, with 8 bases aligning to TRBD2. This CDR3 has 15 residues. J lost 2 bases, V lost 5 bases, and 6 bases had no gene match. Germline lookup yields CDR1 SGHAT and CDR2 FQNNGV. The CDR3 reads CASSRGGRPTDTQYF. The CDR3 bases are TGTGCCAGCAGCCGGGGGGGGCGACCCACAGATACGCAGTATTTT.

The CDR3 region has the DNA TGTGCCAGCAGTTTTCGAGTTCTGAGCACAGATACGCAGTATTTT. This codes for CASSFRVLSTDTQYF. The chain joins TRBV27 to TRBJ2-3; no reliable D call. The germline V gene has CDR1 MNHEY and CDR2 SMNVEV (reference sequence). The ends were cut back, 3 bases at V and 0 bases at J, with 10 bases in the middle. The CDR3 runs 15 residues.

This chain uses TRBV6-5 with TRBJ1-2; maybe TRBD1 (5 bases). Germline V gene sequence: CDR1 MNHEY, CDR2 SVGAGI. V lost 6 bases, J lost 2 bases, and 10 bases lay in between. The CDR3 has 13 amino acids. In DNA form, the CDR3 reads TGTGCCAGCAGAAGCGACAGAAACTATGGCTACACCTTC. It specifies CASRSDRNYGYTF.

J is TRBJ2-1 and V is TRBV5-1; possibly TRBD1 for D (6 bases). The CDR3 is made up of 15 amino acids. The V end lost 2 bases, the J end lost 0 bases, and 9 bases lay between the germline ends. CDR1 and CDR2 (germline): SGHRS, YFSETQ. The DNA for the CDR3 is TGCGCCAGCAGCTTCTTACAGGGCTCCTACAATGAGCAGTTCTTC. Translating gives CASSFLQGSYNEQFF. The full variable domain, in which reference TRBV5-1 and TRBJ2-1 provide the parts outside the CDR3, is KAGVTQTPRYLIKTRGQQVTLSCSPISGHRSVSWYQQTPGQGLQFLFEYFSETQRNKGNFPGRFSGRQFSNSRSEMNVSTLELGDSALYLCASSFLQGSYNEQFFGPGTRLTVL.

This chain connects TRBV4-2 to TRBJ2-3; perhaps TRBD2 as D (6 bases). The CDR3 extends over 15 amino acids. Germline V CDR1 and CDR2: LGHNA, YNFKEQ. Deletions cut 0 bases from V and 8 bases from J, with 15 bases between. The CDR3 region is CASSQDQGRGFTQYF. DNA of the CDR3: TGTGCCAGCAGCCAAGATCAGGGTCGGGGGTTTACGCAGTATTTT.

The CDR3 loop reads CASSSPLTGVEDEQYF. DNA for the CDR3: TGTGCCAGCAGTTCGCCCTTGACAGGGGTAGAGGACGAGCAGTACTTC. The V gene is TRBV6-5, the J gene TRBJ2-7, with TRBD1 matching 8 bases. Looked up from germline, CDR1 is MNHEY and CDR2 is SVGAGI. The CDR3 is 16 residues long. The junction had 13 bases not matched to a gene; V was cut back by 4 bases and J by 5 bases.

V gene TRBV2 combines with J gene TRBJ1-6; perhaps TRBD1 as D (5 bases). The V and J ends lost 7 bases and 9 bases respectively, with 13 bases between them. The CDR3 loop spans 13 amino acids. CDR1 is SNHLY and CDR2 is FYNNEI in the germline V gene. This chain's CDR3 is CASIQDLSSPLHF. CDR3 DNA sequence: TGTGCCAGCATACAGGACTTGAGTTCACCCCTCCACTTT. Variable domain in full (rest from reference TRBV2 and TRBJ1-6): EPEVTQTPSHQVTQMGQEVILRCVPISNHLYFYWYRQILGQKVEFLVSFYNNEISEKSEIFDDQFSVERPDGSNFTLKIRSTKLEDSAMYFCASIQDLSSPLHFGNGTRLTVT.

The chain has TRBV6-1 and TRBJ2-3; the match to TRBD1 covers 7 bases. V dropped 3 bases and J dropped 2; count of bases not matched to a gene: 2. CDR3 length equals 14 residues. The V gene's germline CDR1 is MNHNS and CDR2 SASEGT. CDR3 sequence reads: CASSEDRYTDTQYF. CDR3 bases: TGTGCCAGCAGTGAGGACAGGTACACAGATACGCAGTATTTT.

CDR3 sequence (DNA): TGTGCCAGCAGCCAAGATGACCGGCCCCCGGGGACCCAGTACTTC. Translation: CASSQDDRPPGTQYF. The gene calls are TRBV3-1 (or the pseudogene TRBV3-2) and TRBJ2-5; D ambiguous. The germline V and J ends were trimmed by 0 bases and 7 bases, with 15 bases remaining between them. The CDR3 runs to 15 residues. Germline CDR1 and CDR2: LGHDT and YNNKEL (reference sequence).

This clone was recorded at least ten times. This chain links TRBV29-1 with TRBJ2-7; 8 bases line up with TRBD1. The V gene end was trimmed by 5 bases and the J gene end by 0 bases; junction bases not matched to a gene: 6. Germline values: CDR1 SQVTM, CDR2 ANQGSEA. This CDR3 has 14 amino acids. The CDR3 is CSVRDRPSSYEQYF. The CDR3 region has the DNA TGCAGCGTTAGGGACAGGCCGAGCTCCTACGAGCAGTACTTC.

This clone was seen a handful of times. This chain uses TRBV27 with TRBJ1-1, with D possibly being TRBD1 (6 bases). The germline V gene has CDR1 MNHEY and CDR2 SMNVEV (reference sequence). The CDR3 extends over 14 amino acids. The V end was cut by 2 bases, the J end by 0 bases, with 7 bases between. CDR3 nucleotide sequence: TGTGCCAGCAGTTTAAGGGGGGTGAACACTGAAGCTTTCTTT. Translating it yields CASSLRGVNTEAFF.